The TCR beta chain under discussion was sequenced for a study of blood T cell repertoires in COVID-19. Study details: COVID-19 samples collected from the United States, Italy and Spain covered acute and convalescent phases. T cells, B-cell-depleted T cells, or PBMCs supplied cDNA or gDNA.

Authors' methods: The assay estimated nucleated cells by amplifying reference gene primers. Data came from immunoSEQ multiplex PCR; TCRdb stores just in-frame clones and leaves some out. V and J calls and clone size are as listed in that table; D and trimming were resolved from the DNA. The table records 100,000 to 150,000 clones, around 88% of them present only once. In germline, CDR1 is SGHNT, CDR2 YENEEA. The V and J ends lost 1 base and 0 bases, in that order; junction bases with no gene match: 5. The CDR3 is made up of 17 amino acids. V usage is TRBV11-3 and J usage is TRBJ2-3; 9 bases are shared with TRBD2. The clonotype comes from a man aged 45 to 65 with acute or convalescent COVID-19. The sequenced sample was peripheral blood. CDR3 coding DNA: TGTGCCAGCAGCTTAGGGGCTAGCGGGGCTAGCACAGATACGCAGTATTTT. This sequence encodes CASSLGASGASTDTQYF.